This T cell receptor beta chain appears in the sequencing data of a study of cytomegalovirus exposure and HLA in healthy donors. Study-level results: A later analysis reportedly found fewer N-insertions in an Asian-associated ancestry cluster than the approximately 730-donor mean. In a later analysis, HLA-associated TCR beta chains were more clonally expanded than equally common others.

The V gene end was trimmed by 3 bases and the J gene end by 4 bases; junction bases not matched to a gene: 4. The CDR3 is 17 amino acids. Germline lookup yields CDR1 SEHNR and CDR2 FQNEAQ (reference sequence). As concerns this clone: Antigen: not known.

PCR employed 60 Vbeta and 13 Jbeta primers. TCRdb's copy holds only in-frame clones and misses some; the assay was immunoSEQ multiplex PCR. The repertoire holds roughly 200,000 clones, with 77% as singletons. The rearrangement joins TRBV7-9 to TRBJ2-2; 14 nucleotides align to TRBD2. Sequenced material: PBMCs. The source of this sequence is a woman aged 55-70 years in good health and CMV-seropositive. In nucleotides, the CDR3 is TGTGCCAGCAGCTTGATCGGGACTAGCGGGGGCACCGGGGAGCTGTTTTTT. Its protein product is CASSLIGTSGGTGELFF.